This TCR beta chain was retrieved from a study of T-cell memory formation after mild COVID-19. Study-wide results and limits: Among clones contracting day 15 to 85, CD4/CD8 was balanced, whereas later expanders leaned CD4+. Memory sampled before infection contained some responding clones, suggesting cross-reactive memory joined.

Trimming removed 5 bases at V and 6 bases at J, with 13 bases between. This CDR3 has 14 residues. In germline, CDR1 is SGHTA, CDR2 FQGNSA. A 5'RACE reaction primed in the constant segment made cDNA libraries of TCR alpha and TCR beta, and these carried sample barcodes and UMIs. MiXCR was run by TCRdb on the 5' RACE reads, yielding one entry per CDR3 protein. Of about 84,000 distinct CDR3 sequences listed, 14% are singletons. Ten or more counts support this clonotype. Its antigen is as yet unknown. The sequence came from an adult woman who had mild COVID-19 (a few samples of this study predate the infection). Cell type and time point are not known. The J gene is TRBJ2-2, the V gene TRBV7-2; D remains ambiguous. The sample comprised PBMCs or a T cell subset sorted from them (not recorded which). The CDR3 loop reads CASSPRVAAGELFF. The CDR3 nucleotides read TGTGCCAGCAGCCCCAGAGTAGCCGCCGGGGAGCTGTTTTTT.